This T cell receptor (beta chain) was recorded in a study of T cells in Graves' hyperthyroidism and ophthalmopathy. Study as a whole: Peripheral blood was drawn at first diagnosis, prior to all treatment.

The source material, RNA transcripts, was used to amplify TCR beta CDR3 regions. Using the HTBI primer set, a first-round RT-PCR was run on the TCR CDR3. TCRdb used MiXCR to reprocess the multiplex PCR reads, holding one entry per CDR3 protein. The table includes under 450,000 distinct CDR3 sequences, 15% to 18% detected once. A lack of ophthalmopathy progression within 18 months defined stable Graves' hyperthyroidism. V shed 2 bases and J shed 2 bases, with 4 bases lying between them. Per the germline V gene, CDR1 is LGHDT and CDR2 is YNNKEL (reference sequence). This CDR3 has 12 amino acids. This clonotype was picked up many times.

The sequenced sample was blood. This rearrangement joins TRBV3-1 to TRBJ2-7; no definite D call. This receptor was taken from a woman between 18 and 29 years old with Graves' hyperthyroidism. CDR3 residues: CASSQQAYEQYF. The CDR3 DNA is TGTGCCAGCAGCCAACAAGCCTACGAGCAGTACTTC.